One sample yielded the 29 T cell receptor beta chains listed below, sequenced in a study of blood T cell repertoires in COVID-19. Sequencing used immunoSEQ multiplex PCR; TCRdb keeps in-frame clones, though not all of them. The sample carries nearly 300,000 clones, about four fifths recorded once. Sequenced: peripheral blood. All receptors come from a human donor with COVID-19, enrolled during active disease. The donor label of this sample is uncertain.

This clone has just a few counts. V and J are TRBV4-2 and TRBJ1-3; D gene unclear. The CDR3 has 15 residues. Germline lookup yields CDR1 LGHNA and CDR2 YNFKEQ. Trimming removed 0 bases at V and 2 bases at J, with 8 bases between. CDR3 sequence reads: CASSQDPGAGNTIYF. The CDR3 nucleotides are TGTGCCAGCAGCCAAGATCCCGGGGCTGGAAACACCATATATTTT.

In regard to this clone: The same CDR3 arises from other DNA sequences in this sample as well. V gene TRBV19 combines with J gene TRBJ2-5, with a weak D call TRBD2 (5 bases). Per germline, CDR1 LNHDA and CDR2 SQIVND (reference sequence). The CDR3 has 13 residues. V dropped 6 bases and J dropped 0 bases, with 8 bases sitting between them. The CDR3 DNA sequence: TGTGCCAGTAGCCCGGGGTACCAAGAGACCCAGTACTTC. As protein: CASSPGYQETQYF.

The chain links TRBV3-1 (or the pseudogene TRBV3-2) to TRBJ2-7; TRBD2 matches 14 bases. The CDR3 has 17 residues. V dropped 2 bases and J dropped 6; count of bases not matched to a gene: 9. Per the germline V gene, CDR1 is LGHDT and CDR2 is YNNKEL (reference sequence). The CDR3 DNA sequence: TGTGCCAGCAGCCAACCGGGACTAGCGGGGGCCCCGGTCGAGCAGTACTTC. Its protein is CASSQPGLAGAPVEQYF.

To note about this clone: A read error is possible here, since a much larger clone lies one base away. The chain is built from TRBV9 and TRBJ2-2; TRBD1 matches at 10 bases. The V and J ends lost 0 bases and 3 bases, in that order; junction bases with no gene match: 2. CDR3 size: 16 residues. Looked up from germline, CDR1 is SGDLS and CDR2 is YYNGEE. In nucleotides, the CDR3 is TGTGCCAGCAGCGTAGGACAGGGGGCGGACACCGGGGAGCTGTTTTTT. It is translated as CASSVGQGADTGELFF. The whole variable domain, filled in from reference TRBV9 and TRBJ2-2, reads DSGVTQTPKHLITATGQRVTLRCSPRSGDLSVYWYQQSLDQGLQFLIQYYNGEERAKGNILERFSAQQFPDLHSELNLSSLELGDSALYFCASSVGQGADTGELFFGEGSRLTVL.

The rearrangement joins TRBV6-1 to TRBJ2-7; D perhaps matches TRBD2 (6 bases). Germline assignment: CDR1 MNHNS and CDR2 SASEGT. The CDR3 sequence is 16 residues long. V was pared by 2 bases and J by 2 bases, with 16 bases between. Here the CDR3 reads CASSEQGAGRPYEQYF. Here the CDR3 DNA reads TGTGCCAGCAGTGAACAGGGCGCGGGGCGCCCCTACGAGCAGTACTTC.

This chain joins TRBV19 and TRBJ1-6, with 7 bases matching TRBD1. CDR1 LNHDA and CDR2 SQIVND come from the germline V gene (reference sequence). This CDR3 is built from 15 residues. V lost 6 bases, J lost 6 bases, and 8 bases stayed unmatched. CDR3 protein: CASSPTGESNSPLHF. CDR3 coding DNA: TGTGCCAGTAGCCCTACAGGGGAAAGTAATTCACCCCTCCACTTT.

The rearrangement joins TRBV10-2 to TRBJ2-3, with 9 bases identical to TRBD2. This CDR3 has 17 amino acids. CDR1 is WSHSY and CDR2 is SAAADI in the germline V gene. Trimming cost V 4 bases and J 0 bases; bases outside gene matches: 8. The CDR3: CASSGRAGGVSTDTQYF. CDR3 in DNA: TGCGCCAGCAGTGGAAGGGCGGGAGGGGTGAGCACAGATACGCAGTATTTT.

In nucleotides, the CDR3 is TGTGCCAGCAGACCCCGGGACAGACTCTACAATGAGCAGTTCTTC. Its translation is CASRPRDRLYNEQFF. The genes are TRBV28 and TRBJ2-1; 7 bases are shared with TRBD1. Per germline, CDR1 MDHEN and CDR2 SYDVKM. The length of the CDR3 is 15 residues. V trimming: 6 bases; J trimming: 3 bases; junction bases outside the gene matches: 8.

The gene calls are TRBV30 and TRBJ1-3, with TRBD1 as a possible D gene (5 bases). The V gene's germline CDR1 is GTSNPN and CDR2 SVGIG (reference sequence). V was trimmed by 4 bases and J by 4 bases, leaving 14 bases between them. The CDR3 consists of 14 residues. CDR3 residues: CAWNPGLSGNTIYF. CDR3 DNA sequence: TGTGCCTGGAATCCGGGACTGTCAGGAAACACCATATATTTT.

This chain uses TRBV20-1 with TRBJ2-5; unclear D gene. This CDR3 contains 12 residues. The germline gives CDR1 DFQATT, CDR2 SNEGSKA (reference sequence). Trimming removed 3 bases at V and 3 bases at J, with 8 bases between. The CDR3 nucleotides are TGCAGTGCTAGTATCGCGGAAGAGACCCAGTACTTC. Its translation is CSASIAEETQYF.

This rearrangement joins TRBV4-1 to TRBJ2-3; no clear D. Looked up from germline, CDR1 is MGHRA and CDR2 is YSYEKL. This CDR3 spans 13 amino acids. The V and J ends lost 4 bases and 2 bases respectively, with 7 bases between them. The CDR3 protein is CASSLGPTDTQYF. The CDR3 DNA is TGCGCCAGCAGCCTTGGGCCCACAGATACGCAGTATTTT.

The chain uses TRBV25-1 and TRBJ1-2; 8 positions match TRBD1. Trimming cost V 5 bases and J 0 bases; bases outside gene matches: 5. The CDR3 runs 15 residues. The germline gives CDR1 MGHDK, CDR2 SYGVNS. This CDR3 is CASSPRTGPNYGYTF. In DNA, the CDR3 is TGTGCCAGCAGTCCTAGGACAGGGCCTAACTATGGCTACACCTTC.

This chain joins TRBV3-1 (or the pseudogene TRBV3-2) and TRBJ2-1; TRBD1 aligns across 8 bases. This CDR3 has 15 amino acids. In germline, CDR1 is LGHDT, CDR2 YNNKEL (reference sequence). V was clipped by 3 bases and J by 8 bases; unmatched bases: 9. CDR3 in amino acids: CASSQTQTGVDEQFF. The CDR3 DNA sequence: TGTGCCAGCAGCCAGACTCAGACAGGGGTGGATGAGCAGTTCTTC.

The chain combines TRBV2 with TRBJ2-7, with a tentative D call TRBD2 (5 bases). The CDR3 totals 13 residues. Trimming shortened V by 10 bases and J by 6 bases, and 19 bases separated the two germline ends. Germline V gene data show CDR1 as SNHLY and CDR2 as FYNNEI. The CDR3 bases are TGTGCCACCTCGGGCGGGCTCGTCGTCGAGCAGTACTTC. Protein product: CATSGGLVVEQYF.

The rearrangement joins TRBV9 to TRBJ1-6; TRBD1 matches at 8 bases. Germline V gene lookup returns CDR1 SGDLS and CDR2 YYNGEE. With 4 bases clipped from V and 10 bases from J, the junction kept 13 bases outside the gene matches. This CDR3 comprises 16 residues. The CDR3: CASSSRTGQGVSPLHF. CDR3 sequence (DNA): TGTGCCAGCAGCTCGCGGACAGGGCAGGGAGTGTCACCCCTCCACTTT.

The chain has TRBV2 and TRBJ2-5; 11 positions agree with TRBD2. Germline V gives CDR1 SNHLY, CDR2 FYNNEI. V shed 2 bases and J 3 bases; nucleotides not matched to a gene: 8. This CDR3 is built from 17 residues. The CDR3: CASSEIRPSGRKETQYF. In DNA form, the CDR3 reads TGTGCCAGCAGTGAAATCAGGCCTAGCGGGAGGAAAGAGACCCAGTACTTC.

The chain combines TRBV19 with TRBJ2-6, with D unresolved. V dropped 3 bases and J dropped 0 bases, with 6 bases sitting between them. Germline-derived CDR1 and CDR2 are LNHDA and SQIVND (reference sequence). The CDR3 loop spans 15 amino acids. The CDR3 region has the DNA TGTGCCAGTAGTATCTCGTCCTCTGGGGCCAACGTCCTGACTTTC. This codes for CASSISSSGANVLTF.

The chain combines TRBV5-5 with TRBJ2-2; 7 bases fit TRBD2. The CDR3 is made up of 15 amino acids. J was trimmed by 0 bases and V by 5 bases; bases with no gene match: 4. Germline assignment: CDR1 SGHKS and CDR2 YYEKEE (reference sequence). The CDR3 here is CASRESGANTGELFF. In DNA, the CDR3 is TGTGCCAGCAGGGAGAGCGGGGCGAACACCGGGGAGCTGTTTTTT.

The chain has TRBV27 and TRBJ2-3; D uncertain. CDR1 is MNHEY and CDR2 is SMNVEV in the germline V gene (reference sequence). V was pared by 0 bases and J by 0 bases, with 7 bases between. This CDR3 is built from 15 residues. In DNA form, the CDR3 reads TGTGCCAGCAGTTTATCGCTAACTAGCACAGATACGCAGTATTTT. Protein sequence: CASSLSLTSTDTQYF.

The genes are TRBV3-1 (or the pseudogene TRBV3-2) and TRBJ2-1; D might be TRBD2 (6 bases). CDR1 LGHDT and CDR2 YNNKEL come from the germline V gene (reference sequence). This CDR3 is 17 amino acids long. The V end lost 3 bases, the J end lost 0 bases, and 15 bases lay between the germline ends. The CDR3 region has the DNA TGTGCCAGCAGCCAGGCTCGGGACTTTTCCTCCTACAATGAGCAGTTCTTC. Its protein product is CASSQARDFSSYNEQFF.

The chain links TRBV10-2 to TRBJ2-2, with TRBD1 matching 9 bases. The J segment lost 3 bases and the V segment lost 9 bases, leaving 5 bases of the junction unmatched. Germline CDR1 WSHSY, CDR2 SAAADI. The CDR3 sequence is 14 residues long. The CDR3 reads CASRGDRDTGELFF. CDR3 nucleotide sequence: TGCGCCAGTAGAGGGGACAGGGACACCGGGGAGCTGTTTTTT.

Note on this clone: Within the sample, other DNA sequences also encode this same CDR3. The rearrangement links TRBV7-2 to TRBJ2-6, with TRBD2 as a possible D gene (6 bases). Trimming removed 3 bases from V and 2 bases from J, with 8 bases in between. The CDR3 has 15 residues. CDR1 SGHTA and CDR2 FQGNSA come from the germline V gene. The DNA for the CDR3 is TGTGCCAGCAGCTTGGGGGGACCTGGGGCCAACGTCCTGACTTTC. As protein: CASSLGGPGANVLTF.

The J gene is TRBJ2-7, the V gene TRBV7-2; 8 nucleotides agree with TRBD2. The CDR3 extends over 17 amino acids. V trimming: 3 bases; J trimming: 7 bases; junction bases outside the gene matches: 17. The V gene's germline CDR1 is SGHTA and CDR2 FQGNSA. The CDR3 region is CASSFSTSGRRIGEQYF. In DNA, the CDR3 is TGTGCCAGCAGCTTTAGTACGAGCGGGAGAAGGATTGGGGAGCAGTACTTC.

This clone has only one observation. The same CDR3 also results from other DNA sequences found in this sample. The chain couples TRBV28 to TRBJ2-1, with a possible D match to TRBD2 (5 bases). Between the trimmed V and J ends, which lost 2 bases and 7 bases, there was a span of 9 bases. Germline assignment: CDR1 MDHEN and CDR2 SYDVKM. The CDR3 is made up of 13 amino acids. The DNA of the CDR3 is TGTGCCAGCAGTTTACCTAGCAGAAATGAGCAGTTCTTC. It is translated as CASSLPSRNEQFF.

This clone appeared a few times. The rearrangement uses TRBV7-9 and TRBJ1-6; 7 nucleotides align to TRBD1. The junction had 7 bases not matched to a gene; V was cut back by 5 bases and J by 0 bases. Germline assignment: CDR1 SEHNR and CDR2 FQNEAQ (reference sequence). This CDR3 is 17 amino acids long. CDR3 amino acids: CASSTHRGSSYNSPLHF. The CDR3 DNA reads as TGTGCCAGCAGCACACACAGGGGTAGCTCCTATAATTCACCCCTCCACTTT.

The V call is TRBV10-3, the J call TRBJ2-7; 7 bases agree with TRBD1. Germline trimming cut 10 bases from V and 1 base from J; bases unmatched to any gene: 10. This CDR3 has 14 residues. The germline V gene encodes CDR1 ENHRY and CDR2 SYGVKD. The CDR3 DNA sequence: TGTGCCACCGGACGTTTGACAGGGTCCTACGAGCAGTACTTC. Residues: CATGRLTGSYEQYF.

There are a few counts of this clone. The rearrangement uses TRBV7-2 and TRBJ2-7, with D possibly TRBD1 on 6 matching bases. Germline CDR1 SGHTA, CDR2 FQGNSA. The CDR3 length is 14 residues. The germline V and J ends were trimmed by 4 bases and 5 bases, with 15 bases remaining between them. As DNA, the CDR3 is TGTGCCAGCAGCTCACTGGGACATACTAACGAGCAGTACTTC. Protein sequence: CASSSLGHTNEQYF.

This clone was found a few times. The V call is TRBV11-2, the J call TRBJ2-2; 9 bases agree with TRBD2. The CDR3 extends over 17 amino acids. After removal of 1 base from V and 0 bases from J, the junction contained 3 bases not matched to a gene. CDR1 and CDR2 (germline): SGHAT, FQNNGV. CDR3 loop: CASSLVLAGANTGELFF. The CDR3 coding sequence is TGTGCCAGCAGCTTAGTTTTAGCGGGAGCGAACACCGGGGAGCTGTTTTTT.

The CDR3 sequence: CASSPSNRGASSYEQYF. CDR3 DNA sequence: TGTGCCAGCAGTCCGTCCAACAGGGGCGCATCGTCCTACGAGCAGTACTTC. This chain joins TRBV28 and TRBJ2-7; the match to TRBD1 covers 7 bases. The CDR3 runs 17 residues. The trim removed 5 bases at V and 1 base at J, leaving 14 bases unmatched. Germline V CDR1 and CDR2: MDHEN, SYDVKM.